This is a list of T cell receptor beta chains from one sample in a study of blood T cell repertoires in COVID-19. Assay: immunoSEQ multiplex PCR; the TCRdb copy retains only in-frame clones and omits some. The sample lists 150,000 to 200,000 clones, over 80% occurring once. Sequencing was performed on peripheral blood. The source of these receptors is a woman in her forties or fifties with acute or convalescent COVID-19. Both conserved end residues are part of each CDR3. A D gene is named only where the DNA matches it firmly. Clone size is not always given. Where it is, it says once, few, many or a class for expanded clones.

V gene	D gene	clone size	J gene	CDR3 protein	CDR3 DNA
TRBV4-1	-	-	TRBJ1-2	CASSQEGVGGYTF	TGCGCCAGCAGCCAAGAGGGAGTTGGCGGCTACACCTTC
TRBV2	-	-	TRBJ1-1	CASSDGGRNTEAFF	TGTGCCAGCAGTGACGGCGGAAGGAACACTGAAGCTTTCTTT
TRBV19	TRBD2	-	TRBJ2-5	CASSIETSGGQETQYF	TGTGCCAGTAGTATAGAAACTAGCGGGGGACAAGAGACCCAGTACTTC
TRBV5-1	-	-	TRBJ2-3	CASSLVLGGPDTQYF	TGCGCCAGCAGCTTGGTTTTGGGAGGACCAGATACGCAGTATTTT
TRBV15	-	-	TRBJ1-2	CATSREPLQLANYGYTF	TGTGCCACCAGCAGAGAGCCTTTACAGTTAGCTAACTATGGCTACACCTTC
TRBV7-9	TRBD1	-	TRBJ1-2	CASSLVGQVDGYTF	TGTGCCAGCAGCTTAGTTGGACAGGTGGATGGCTACACCTTC
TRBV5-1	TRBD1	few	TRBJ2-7	CASSLGQGEFFYYEQYF	TGCGCCAGCAGCTTGGGGCAGGGGGAATTCTTTTACTACGAGCAGTACTTC
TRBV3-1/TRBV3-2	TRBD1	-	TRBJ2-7	CASSQTGGPSYEQYF	TGTGCCAGCAGCCAGACAGGGGGCCCCTCCTACGAGCAGTACTTC
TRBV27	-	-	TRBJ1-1	CASRGDTEAFF	TGTGCCAGCAGAGGGGACACTGAAGCTTTCTTT
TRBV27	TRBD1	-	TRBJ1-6	CASRPGQGDSPLHF	TGTGCCAGCAGACCCGGACAGGGGGATTCACCCCTCCACTTT
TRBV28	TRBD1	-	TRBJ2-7	CASSLSPADRKSYEQYF	TGTGCCAGCAGTTTGTCGCCCGCGGACAGGAAGAGCTACGAGCAGTACTTC
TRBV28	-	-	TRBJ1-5	CASSLERDEVEGTPYQPQHF	TGTGCCAGCAGTTTAGAAAGAGATGAAGTAGAGGGGACACCATATCAGCCCCAGCATTTT
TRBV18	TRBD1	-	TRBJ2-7	CASSPQGQVIEQYF	TGTGCCAGCTCACCACAGGGACAGGTTATCGAGCAGTACTTC
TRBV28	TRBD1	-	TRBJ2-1	CASSPTHPGQGIYNEQFF	TGTGCCAGCAGCCCCACCCATCCGGGACAGGGTATATACAATGAGCAGTTCTTC
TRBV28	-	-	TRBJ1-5	CASSLYKGLANQPQHF	TGTGCCAGCAGTTTATATAAGGGGTTAGCCAATCAGCCCCAGCATTTT
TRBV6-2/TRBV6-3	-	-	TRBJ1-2	CASSTGNYGYTF	TGTGCCAGCAGTACGGGAAACTATGGCTACACCTTC
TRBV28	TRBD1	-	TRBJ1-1	CASSPGGPTEAFF	TGTGCCAGCAGCCCAGGGGGCCCCACTGAAGCTTTCTTT
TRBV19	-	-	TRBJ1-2	CASSIEGLGPSGDGYTF	TGTGCCAGTAGTATAGAAGGACTTGGCCCTTCGGGAGATGGCTACACCTTC
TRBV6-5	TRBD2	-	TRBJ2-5	CASSRTSGYETQYF	TGTGCCAGCAGTAGGACTAGCGGGTACGAGACCCAGTACTTC
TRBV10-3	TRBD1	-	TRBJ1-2	CAISDRDSYYGYTF	TGTGCCATCAGTGATCGGGACAGCTACTATGGCTACACCTTC
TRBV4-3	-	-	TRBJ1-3	CASSQGRVNSGNTIYF	TGCGCCAGCAGCCAAGGGAGGGTTAACTCTGGAAACACCATATATTTT
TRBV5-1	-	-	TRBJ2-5	CASSLPEETQYF	TGCGCCAGCAGCTTGCCTGAGGAGACCCAGTACTTC
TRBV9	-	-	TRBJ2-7	CASSVDRGGYEQYF	TGTGCCAGCAGCGTAGATAGAGGGGGCTACGAGCAGTACTTC
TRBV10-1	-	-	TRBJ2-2	CASSGGGITGELFF	TGCGCCAGCAGTGGCGGAGGGATCACCGGGGAGCTGTTTTTT
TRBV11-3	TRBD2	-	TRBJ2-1	CASSLREEGWNEQFF	TGTGCCAGCAGCTTGCGGGAGGAGGGTTGGAATGAGCAGTTCTTC
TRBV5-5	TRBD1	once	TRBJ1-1	CASSFRQGNTEAFF	TGTGCCAGCAGCTTCAGACAGGGCAACACTGAAGCTTTCTTT
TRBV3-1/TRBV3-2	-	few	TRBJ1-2	CASSQETDYGYTF	TGTGCCAGCAGCCAAGAAACGGACTATGGCTACACCTTC